The 19 T cell receptor beta chains presented below share a single source sample, sequenced in a study of identical twins. TCRdb re-analysed the 5' RACE reads in MiXCR, keeping a single row per CDR3 protein. The top ten hold around 0.9% of the sample, which has 400,000 to 550,000 distinct CDR3 sequences, under 25% seen once. These sequences were also reported in another study, on T cells expressing NK-cell markers.

Source material: CD4+ T cells sorted from blood. These receptors originate from a woman between 18 and 30 years old in good health.

J is TRBJ2-7 and V is TRBV7-9; D unresolved. The CDR3 sequence is 14 residues long. The V gene's germline CDR1 is SEHNR and CDR2 FQNEAQ (reference sequence). With 2 bases removed from V and 5 bases from J, the gap between germline ends came to 13 bases. CDR3 amino acids: CASSLTPSPDEQYF. In DNA, the CDR3 is TGTGCCAGCAGCTTAACCCCGTCGCCGGACGAGCAGTACTTC.

This chain links TRBV20-1 with TRBJ2-7; unclear D gene. Deletions cut 4 bases from V and 0 bases from J, with 7 bases between. CDR3 length: 12 residues. CDR1 is DFQATT, CDR2 SNEGSKA, per germline (reference sequence). The CDR3 here is CSAIPSSYEQYF. DNA for the CDR3: TGCAGTGCTATCCCGAGCTCCTACGAGCAGTACTTC.

This clonotype was seen a handful of times. The rearrangement uses TRBV20-1 and TRBJ2-4, with a tentative D call TRBD2 (6 bases). This CDR3 has 19 amino acids. V dropped 4 bases and J dropped 4 bases, with 29 bases sitting between them. Germline values: CDR1 DFQATT, CDR2 SNEGSKA (reference sequence). The CDR3 here is CSATRSRPGSTLAKNIQYF. As DNA, the CDR3 is TGCAGTGCTACCCGTTCTCGGCCAGGGTCGACGCTAGCGAAAAACATTCAGTACTTC.

The V and J genes are TRBV5-5 and TRBJ1-2; D is unresolved. V gave up 1 base and J gave up 3 bases, with 13 bases separating them. This CDR3 has 15 amino acids. Per germline, CDR1 SGHKS and CDR2 YYEKEE (reference sequence). For the CDR3, the DNA is TGTGCCAGCAGCTTGAGGGCCGGTTCGGACTATGGCTACACCTTC. It yields the protein CASSLRAGSDYGYTF.

This chain uses TRBV10-3 with TRBJ2-2, with D possibly being TRBD2 (6 bases). Germline assignment: CDR1 ENHRY and CDR2 SYGVKD. The V end was cut by 6 bases, the J end by 9 bases, with 11 bases between. The CDR3 is 12 amino acids. In nucleotides, the CDR3 is TGTGCCATCAGGCGGGACGATCGGGAGCTGTTTTTT. Protein sequence: CAIRRDDRELFF.

This clonotype was counted only a few times. The chain is built from TRBV7-8 and TRBJ2-1; D is unclear. Trimming took off 1 base at V and 10 bases at J, with 11 bases between the two ends. The germline V gene has CDR1 SGHVS and CDR2 FQNEAQ. This CDR3 region has 13 residues. CDR3 in amino acids: CASSLGTKGEQFF. For the CDR3, the DNA is TGTGCCAGCAGCTTAGGTACCAAAGGCGAGCAGTTCTTC. Supplemented by reference TRBV7-8 and TRBJ2-1, the full variable domain reads GAGVSQSPRYKVAKRGQDVALRCDPISGHVSLFWYQQALGQGPEFLTYFQNEAQLDKSGLPSDRFFAERPEGSVSTLKIQRTQQEDSAVYLCASSLGTKGEQFFGPGTRLTVL.

This clonotype has at least ten counts. The rearrangement joins TRBV12-3 or TRBV12-4 to TRBJ1-2, with D unresolved. V lost 6 bases and J lost 7, with 15 bases in between. The CDR3 is 13 amino acids. CDR3 in DNA: TGTGCCAGCAGCGGCGACACCCGAGGTGGCTACACCTTC. It translates to CASSGDTRGGYTF.

This clonotype was counted a few times. This rearrangement joins TRBV15 to TRBJ1-5; TRBD1 agrees at 11 bases. Germline trimming cut 3 bases from V and 6 bases from J; bases unmatched to any gene: 10. The V gene's germline CDR1 is LNHNV and CDR2 YYDKDF (reference sequence). The CDR3 totals 17 residues. The CDR3 DNA sequence: TGTGCCACCAGCAGGGGGGACAGGGGGGCCCATTTTCAGCCCCAGCATTTT. Its protein is CATSRGDRGAHFQPQHF. Looking up the rest from reference TRBV15 and TRBJ1-5 gives the full variable domain: DAMVIQNPRYQVTQFGKPVTLSCSQTLNHNVMYWYQQKSSQAPKLLFHYYDKDFNNEADTPDNFQSRRPNTSFCFLDIRSPGLGDTAMYLCATSRGDRGAHFQPQHFGDGTRLSIL.

J is TRBJ2-2 and V is TRBV5-4, with D perhaps TRBD2 (5 bases). This CDR3 has 15 residues. Germline V gene data show CDR1 as SGHNT and CDR2 as YYREEE (reference sequence). Trimming left V 0 bases short and J 6 bases short, with 12 bases between. The CDR3 sequence is CASSLDGSYPGELFF. In DNA form, the CDR3 reads TGTGCCAGCAGCTTGGATGGGAGTTACCCCGGGGAGCTGTTTTTT.

The chain joins TRBV10-3 to TRBJ2-3, with TRBD2 identical over 7 bases. Trimming at V came to 8 bases and at J to 4 bases, leaving 18 bases not matched to a gene. Germline loops: CDR1 ENHRY, CDR2 SYGVKD. The CDR3 contains 17 residues. CDR3 sequence (DNA): TGTGCCATCTCCAGGCCCGTAGCGGGCGAGGGAGCAGATACGCAGTATTTT. Its protein product is CAISRPVAGEGADTQYF.

This chain uses TRBV7-9 with TRBJ1-4; 8 nucleotides match TRBD1. CDR1 is SEHNR and CDR2 is FQNEAQ in the germline V gene (reference sequence). The CDR3 length is 14 residues. Unmatched junction bases numbered 6, after V lost 5 bases and J lost 7 bases. The CDR3 reads CASSPRGQGEKLFF. In DNA, the CDR3 is TGTGCCAGCAGCCCCAGGGGGCAGGGTGAAAAACTGTTTTTT.

The CDR3 spells CSARGVLYGYTF. The CDR3, as DNA: TGCAGTGCTAGAGGGGTCCTCTATGGCTACACCTTC. This chain links TRBV20-1 with TRBJ1-2; D gene unclear. Germline V gives CDR1 DFQATT, CDR2 SNEGSKA (reference sequence). V gave up 1 base and J gave up 4 bases, with 7 bases separating them. CDR3 length: 12 residues.

The chain couples TRBV5-4 to TRBJ2-1; 8 bases agree with TRBD2. The V and J ends lost 3 bases and 7 bases, in that order; junction bases with no gene match: 9. Germline values: CDR1 SGHNT, CDR2 YYREEE (reference sequence). CDR3 size: 15 residues. CDR3 residues: CASSSEPLAGNEQFF. In DNA form, the CDR3 reads TGTGCCAGCAGCTCGGAGCCTCTAGCGGGTAATGAGCAGTTCTTC.

This clonotype ranks as medium-sized. The chain couples TRBV6-5 to TRBJ2-7; 8 bases match TRBD1. The germline V gene encodes CDR1 MNHEY and CDR2 SVGAGI. V trimming: 5 bases; J trimming: 2 bases; junction bases outside the gene matches: 11. The CDR3 is made up of 16 amino acids. CDR3 bases: TGTGCCAGCAGTCCCCGGGGCAGGGGGCAAGCCTACGAGCAGTACTTC. Encoded protein: CASSPRGRGQAYEQYF.

The chain uses TRBV20-1 and TRBJ2-7; no clear D. This CDR3 region has 13 residues. The V and J ends lost 5 bases and 6 bases respectively, with 17 bases between them. CDR1 and CDR2 (germline): DFQATT, SNEGSKA (reference sequence). As DNA, the CDR3 is TGCAGTGCTGTTAGGACGATAAGATCCGAGCAGTACTTC. Its translation is CSAVRTIRSEQYF.

In this sample, this clonotype turned up a few times. The rearrangement joins TRBV12-3 or TRBV12-4 to TRBJ2-5; D could derive from TRBD1 or TRBD2 (5 bases each). The CDR3 extends over 16 amino acids. The V gene lost 5 bases and the J gene lost 2 bases, with 18 bases spanning the gap. The CDR3 reads CASSPQTVEGQETQYF. Written as DNA, the CDR3 is TGTGCCAGCAGTCCCCAAACCGTAGAGGGGCAAGAGACCCAGTACTTC.

This clonotype has just a few counts. The V gene is TRBV3-1, the J gene TRBJ2-3; TRBD2 matches 7 bases. The ends lost 1 base at V and 2 bases at J; junction bases unmatched: 3. The germline CDR1 and CDR2 sequences are LGHDT and YNNKEL (reference sequence). The CDR3 spans 15 residues. In nucleotides, the CDR3 is TGTGCCAGCAGCCAAGGGCGGGGGAACACAGATACGCAGTATTTT. As protein: CASSQGRGNTDTQYF.

The rearrangement joins TRBV20-1 to TRBJ1-2, with TRBD1 identical over 9 bases. The trim removed 6 bases at V and 0 bases at J, leaving 5 bases unmatched. This CDR3 contains 14 residues. The germline V gene has CDR1 DFQATT and CDR2 SNEGSKA (reference sequence). In DNA form, the CDR3 reads TGCAGTGCCCCGGGACAGGGCGCTAACTATGGCTACACCTTC. Its protein is CSAPGQGANYGYTF.

The chain is built from TRBV24-1 and TRBJ2-5, with 9 bases matching TRBD1. From germline, CDR1 is KGHDR and CDR2 SFDVKD. V lost 3 bases to trimming and J lost 4 bases; unmatched junction nucleotides: 5. CDR3 length: 15 amino acids. This CDR3 reads CATSDPGQGGETQYF. CDR3 in DNA: TGTGCCACCAGTGATCCGGGACAGGGCGGAGAGACCCAGTACTTC.